One sample yielded the 2 T cell receptor beta chains listed below, sequenced in a study of tumor T cells in aggressive B-cell lymphoma. Assay: immunoSEQ multiplex PCR; the TCRdb copy retains only in-frame clones and omits some. The data show 5,100 or so clones, around nine tenths seen once. The source material was tumor tissue. All receptors derive from an adult with diffuse large B cell lymphoma.

J is TRBJ2-1 and V is TRBV28; 9 positions match TRBD2. The germline gives CDR1 MDHEN, CDR2 SYDVKM. V shed 5 bases, J shed 9 bases, and the junction held 8 bases outside the gene matches. There are 14 residues in the CDR3. The CDR3 spells CASSPGLADGEQFF. The CDR3 DNA reads as TGTGCCAGCAGTCCGGGACTAGCAGACGGTGAGCAGTTCTTC.

V is TRBV19 and J is TRBJ2-7, with D perhaps matching TRBD1 (6 bases). Trimming stripped 3 bases from V and 3 bases from J, with 12 bases between. From germline, CDR1 is LNHDA and CDR2 SQIVND (reference sequence). The CDR3 length is 14 residues. CDR3 protein: CASSITGTNYEQYF. The CDR3 nucleotides read TGTGCCAGTAGTATTACCGGGACAAACTACGAGCAGTACTTC.